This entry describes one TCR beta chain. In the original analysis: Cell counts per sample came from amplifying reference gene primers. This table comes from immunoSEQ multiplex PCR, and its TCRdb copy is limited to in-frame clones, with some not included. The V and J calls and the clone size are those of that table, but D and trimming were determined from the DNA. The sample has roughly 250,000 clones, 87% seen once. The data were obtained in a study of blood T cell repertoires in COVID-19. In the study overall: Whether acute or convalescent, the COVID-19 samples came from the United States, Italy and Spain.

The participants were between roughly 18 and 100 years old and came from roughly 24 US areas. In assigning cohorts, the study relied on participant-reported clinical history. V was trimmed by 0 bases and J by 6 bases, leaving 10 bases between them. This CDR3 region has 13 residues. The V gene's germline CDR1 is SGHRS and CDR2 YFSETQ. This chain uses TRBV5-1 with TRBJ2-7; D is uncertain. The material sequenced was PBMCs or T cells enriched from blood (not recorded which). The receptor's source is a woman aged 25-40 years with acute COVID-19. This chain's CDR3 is CASSLEWALEQYF. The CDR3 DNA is TGCGCCAGCAGCTTGGAATGGGCCCTCGAGCAGTACTTC.